This TCR beta chain was observed in a study of blood T cells in healthy people across ages. For the second PCR, which ran for roughly 6 to 11 cycles, a sample-barcoded 5' primer and a J-beta primer mix were used. A single record per CDR3 protein comes from TCRdb applying MiXCR to the 5' RACE reads. The top ten clones hold about an eighth of a sample with 650,000 to 1,000,000 distinct CDR3 sequences, 35% to 40% of them seen once. In germline, CDR1 is SGHTA, CDR2 FQGNSA. The CDR3 extends over 13 amino acids. Trimming removed 6 bases at V and 2 bases at J, with 11 bases between. This clonotype originated in a man in his late teens or twenties in good health. Material: blood. The chain recombines TRBV7-2 with TRBJ2-7; D perhaps matches TRBD2 (5 bases). CDR3 sequence: CASRSGFPYEQYF. The CDR3 nucleotides are TGTGCCAGCAGGTCGGGATTCCCCTACGAGCAGTACTTC.